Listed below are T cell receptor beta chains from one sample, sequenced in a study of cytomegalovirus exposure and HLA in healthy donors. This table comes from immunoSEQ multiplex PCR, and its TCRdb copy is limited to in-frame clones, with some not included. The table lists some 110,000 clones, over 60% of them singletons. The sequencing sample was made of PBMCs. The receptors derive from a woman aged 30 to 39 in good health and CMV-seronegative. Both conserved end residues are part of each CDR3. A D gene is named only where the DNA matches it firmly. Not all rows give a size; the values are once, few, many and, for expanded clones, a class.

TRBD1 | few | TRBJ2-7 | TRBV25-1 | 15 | CASSEYGGQGYEQYF | TGTGCCAGCAGTGAATATGGCGGACAGGGCTACGAGCAGTACTTC
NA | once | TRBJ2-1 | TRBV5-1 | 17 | CASSLAGTGLGYNEQFF | TGCGCCAGCAGCTTGGCCGGCACAGGGTTAGGCTACAATGAGCAGTTCTTC
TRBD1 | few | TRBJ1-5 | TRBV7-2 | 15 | CASSKRTGGNQPQHF | TGTGCCAGCAGCAAACGGACAGGGGGCAATCAGCCCCAGCATTTT
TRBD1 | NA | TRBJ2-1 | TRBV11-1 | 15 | CASSSGTVVYNEQFF | TGTGCCAGCAGCTCCGGGACAGTCGTCTACAATGAGCAGTTCTTC
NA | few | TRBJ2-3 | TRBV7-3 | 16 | CASSLTAGASTDTQYF | TGTGCCAGCAGCTTAACTGCGGGGGCTAGCACAGATACGCAGTATTTT
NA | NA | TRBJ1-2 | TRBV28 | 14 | CASSRRGTNYGYTF | TGTGCCAGCAGTCGCAGGGGCACTAACTATGGCTACACCTTC
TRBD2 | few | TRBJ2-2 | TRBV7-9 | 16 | CASSPTSGSLPGELFF | TGTGCCAGCAGCCCGACTAGCGGGAGTTTGCCCGGGGAGCTGTTTTTT
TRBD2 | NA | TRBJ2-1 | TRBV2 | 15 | CASSVVGGPYNEQFF | TGTGCCAGCAGTGTCGTGGGAGGGCCCTACAATGAGCAGTTCTTC
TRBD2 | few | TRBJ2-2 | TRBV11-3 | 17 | CASSRLAGGPGTGELFF | TGTGCCAGCAGCCGCCTAGCGGGAGGGCCGGGCACCGGGGAGCTGTTTTTT
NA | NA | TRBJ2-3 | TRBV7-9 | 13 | CASSLTGADTQYF | TGTGCCAGCAGCTTAACGGGTGCAGATACGCAGTATTTT
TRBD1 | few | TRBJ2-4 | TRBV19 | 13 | CASTKDRGRVWYF | TGTGCCAGTACCAAGGACAGGGGGCGTGTCTGGTACTTC
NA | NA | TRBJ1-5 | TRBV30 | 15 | CAWSDQRGGLSAQHF | TGTGCCTGGAGTGACCAGAGGGGGGGACTTTCGGCCCAGCATTTT
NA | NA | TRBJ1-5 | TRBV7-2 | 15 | CASSLARDGNQPQHF | TGTGCCAGCAGCTTAGCCAGGGATGGCAATCAGCCCCAGCATTTT
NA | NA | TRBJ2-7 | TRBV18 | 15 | CASSSSDRPHYEQYF | TGTGCCAGCTCATCGTCCGACAGGCCCCACTACGAGCAGTACTTC
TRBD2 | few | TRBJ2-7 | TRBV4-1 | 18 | CASSQEPGETSGSYEQYF | TGCGCCAGCAGCCAAGAGCCAGGCGAGACTAGCGGGAGCTACGAGCAGTACTTC
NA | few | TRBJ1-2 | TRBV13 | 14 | CASSSRTVNYGYTF | TGTGCCAGCAGCTCCCGGACAGTTAACTATGGCTACACCTTC
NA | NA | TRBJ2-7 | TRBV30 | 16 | CAWSAIMGLSSYEQYF | TGTGCCTGGAGTGCGATTATGGGCCTGAGCTCCTACGAGCAGTACTTC
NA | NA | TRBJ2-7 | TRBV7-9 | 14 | CASSIGDITYEQYF | TGTGCCAGCAGCATCGGGGACATTACCTACGAGCAGTACTTC
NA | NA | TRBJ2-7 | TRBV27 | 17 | CASSFRGAGKTTYEQYF | TGTGCCAGCAGTTTTAGAGGAGCGGGCAAAACTACCTACGAGCAGTACTTC
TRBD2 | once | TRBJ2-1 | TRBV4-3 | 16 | CASSQEGTSADNEQFF | TGCGCCAGCAGCCAAGAGGGGACTAGCGCAGACAATGAGCAGTTCTTC
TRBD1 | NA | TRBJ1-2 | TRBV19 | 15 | CASSGETGGAYGYTF | TGTGCCAGTAGTGGGGAGACAGGGGGCGCTTATGGCTACACCTTC
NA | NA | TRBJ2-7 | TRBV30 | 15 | CAWSVGEADLYEQYF | TGTGCCTGGAGTGTAGGTGAAGCGGACCTCTACGAGCAGTACTTC
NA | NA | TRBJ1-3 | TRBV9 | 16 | CASSVEAGGYGNTIYF | TGTGCCAGCAGCGTAGAGGCGGGGGGCTATGGAAACACCATATATTTT
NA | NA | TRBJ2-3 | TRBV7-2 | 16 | CASSPQRGTSTDTQYF | TGTGCCAGCAGCCCCCAAAGGGGAACCTCCACAGATACGCAGTATTTT
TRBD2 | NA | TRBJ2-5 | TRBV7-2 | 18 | CASSLLVRAGGRQETQYF | TGTGCCAGCAGCTTACTAGTCAGGGCGGGAGGACGGCAAGAGACCCAGTACTTC
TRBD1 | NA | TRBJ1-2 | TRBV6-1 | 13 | CASRTGTGGGYTF | TGTGCCAGCAGGACCGGGACAGGGGGAGGCTACACCTTC
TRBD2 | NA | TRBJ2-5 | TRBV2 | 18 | CASSEQVGGTIGQETQYF | TGTGCCAGCAGTGAACAGGTTGGAGGGACTATAGGTCAAGAGACCCAGTACTTC
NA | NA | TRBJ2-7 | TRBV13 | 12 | CASSPGLYEQYF | TGTGCCAGCAGCCCCGGACTTTACGAGCAGTACTTC
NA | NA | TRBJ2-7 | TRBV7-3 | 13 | CASSQVPPDEQYF | TGTGCCAGCAGCCAGGTCCCCCCCGACGAGCAGTACTTC
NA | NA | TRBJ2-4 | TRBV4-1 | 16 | CASSQDFRLAKNIQYF | TGCGCCAGCAGCCAAGATTTCCGTTTAGCCAAAAACATTCAGTACTTC
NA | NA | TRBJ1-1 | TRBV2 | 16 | CASSAARSGGLTEAFF | TGTGCCAGCAGTGCCGCGCGGTCCGGAGGTTTGACTGAAGCTTTCTTT
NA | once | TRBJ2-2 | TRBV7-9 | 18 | CASSPPIRTAANTGELFF | TGTGCCAGCAGCCCCCCCATCCGGACAGCCGCGAACACCGGGGAGCTGTTTTTT
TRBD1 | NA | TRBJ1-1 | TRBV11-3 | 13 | CASTRVQGDEAFF | TGTGCCAGCACCAGGGTACAGGGGGATGAAGCTTTCTTT
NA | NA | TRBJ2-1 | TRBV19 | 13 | CASRPTSHNEQFF | TGTGCCAGTAGGCCGACTAGTCACAATGAGCAGTTCTTC
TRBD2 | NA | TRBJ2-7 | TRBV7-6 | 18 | CASSPGLAGAIDSYEQYF | TGTGCCAGCAGCCCGGGACTAGCGGGAGCCATAGACTCCTACGAGCAGTACTTC
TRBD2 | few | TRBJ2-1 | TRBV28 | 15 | CASSLIAGGNNEQFF | TGTGCCAGCAGCTTAATAGCGGGAGGGAATAATGAGCAGTTCTTC
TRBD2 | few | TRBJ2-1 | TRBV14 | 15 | CASSQLRGAADEQFF | TGTGCCAGCAGCCAACTGCGGGGGGCCGCGGATGAGCAGTTCTTC
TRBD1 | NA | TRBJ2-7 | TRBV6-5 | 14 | CASSRGQGGYEQYF | TGTGCCAGCAGCCGGGGACAGGGGGGCTACGAGCAGTACTTC
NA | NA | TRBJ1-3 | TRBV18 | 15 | CASSPRSTRGNTIYF | TGTGCCAGCTCACCGAGGTCCACGAGGGGAAACACCATATATTTT
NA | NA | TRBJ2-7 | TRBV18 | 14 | CASSPPDKSYEQYF | TGTGCCAGCTCACCACCGGACAAGTCCTACGAGCAGTACTTC
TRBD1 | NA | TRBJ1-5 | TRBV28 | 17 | CASSPILGGQLNQPQHF | TGTGCCAGCAGTCCTATTTTGGGGGGACAGCTCAATCAGCCCCAGCATTTT
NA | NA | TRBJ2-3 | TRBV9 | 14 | CASSVSGTTDTQYF | TGTGCCAGCAGCGTTTCAGGTACCACAGATACGCAGTATTTT
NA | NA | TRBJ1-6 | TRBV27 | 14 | CATSWTSDNSPLHF | TGTGCCACCTCCTGGACATCCGATAATTCACCCCTCCACTTT
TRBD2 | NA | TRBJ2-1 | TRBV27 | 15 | CASSPGLRLDNEQFF | TGTGCCAGCAGCCCGGGACTACGACTTGACAATGAGCAGTTCTTC
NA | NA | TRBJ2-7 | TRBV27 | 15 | CASSLLARGTYEQYF | TGTGCCAGCAGTTTATTAGCTCGGGGTACCTACGAGCAGTACTTC
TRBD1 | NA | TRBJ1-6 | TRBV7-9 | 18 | CASSPTNDRGAYNSPLHF | TGTGCCAGCAGCCCCACAAACGACAGGGGAGCCTATAATTCACCCCTCCACTTT
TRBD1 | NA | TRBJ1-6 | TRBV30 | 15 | CAWSGKQGFNSPLHF | TGTGCCTGGAGTGGCAAACAGGGGTTTAATTCACCCCTCCACTTT
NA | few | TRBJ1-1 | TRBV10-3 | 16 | CAISESSWRGDTEAFF | TGTGCCATCAGTGAGTCAAGTTGGAGGGGCGACACTGAAGCTTTCTTT
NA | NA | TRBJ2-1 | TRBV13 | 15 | CASSFGTSAYNEQFF | TGTGCCAGCAGCTTTGGGACATCCGCCTACAATGAGCAGTTCTTC
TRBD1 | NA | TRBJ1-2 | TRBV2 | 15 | CASSATGQGLAGYTF | TGTGCCAGCAGCGCCACGGGACAGGGGCTGGCTGGCTACACCTTC
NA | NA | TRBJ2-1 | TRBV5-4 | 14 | CASSPVGSYNEQFF | TGTGCCAGCAGCCCGGTTGGCTCCTACAATGAGCAGTTCTTC